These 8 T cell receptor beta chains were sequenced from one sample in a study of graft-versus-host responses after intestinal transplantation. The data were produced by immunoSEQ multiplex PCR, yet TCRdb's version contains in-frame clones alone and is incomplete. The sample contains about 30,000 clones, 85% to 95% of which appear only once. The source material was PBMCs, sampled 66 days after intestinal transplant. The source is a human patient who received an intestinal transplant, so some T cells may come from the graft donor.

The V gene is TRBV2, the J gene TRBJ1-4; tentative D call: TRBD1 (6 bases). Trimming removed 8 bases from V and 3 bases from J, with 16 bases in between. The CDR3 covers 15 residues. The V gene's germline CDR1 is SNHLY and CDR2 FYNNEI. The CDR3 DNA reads TGTGCCAGCGCCATGACATCAGGGGCTAATGAAAAACTGTTTTTT. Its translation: CASAMTSGANEKLFF.

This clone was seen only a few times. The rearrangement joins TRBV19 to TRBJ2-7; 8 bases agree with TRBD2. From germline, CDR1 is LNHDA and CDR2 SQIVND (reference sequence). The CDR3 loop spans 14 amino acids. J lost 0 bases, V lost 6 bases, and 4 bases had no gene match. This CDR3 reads CASSLAGNSYEQYF. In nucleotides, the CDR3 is TGTGCCAGTAGCTTAGCGGGAAACTCCTACGAGCAGTACTTC.

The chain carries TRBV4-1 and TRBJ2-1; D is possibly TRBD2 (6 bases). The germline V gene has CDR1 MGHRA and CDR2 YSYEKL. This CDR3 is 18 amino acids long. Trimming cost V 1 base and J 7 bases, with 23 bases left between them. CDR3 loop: CASSQVFPGLGRMNEQFF. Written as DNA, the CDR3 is TGCGCCAGCAGCCAAGTATTCCCCGGACTGGGGAGGATGAATGAGCAGTTCTTC.

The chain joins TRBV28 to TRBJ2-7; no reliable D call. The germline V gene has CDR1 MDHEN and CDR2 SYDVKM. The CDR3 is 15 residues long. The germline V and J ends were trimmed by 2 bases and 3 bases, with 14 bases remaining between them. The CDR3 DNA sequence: TGTGCCAGCAGTTTAGGCCGGACGGGTGGCTACGAGCAGTACTTC. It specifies CASSLGRTGGYEQYF.

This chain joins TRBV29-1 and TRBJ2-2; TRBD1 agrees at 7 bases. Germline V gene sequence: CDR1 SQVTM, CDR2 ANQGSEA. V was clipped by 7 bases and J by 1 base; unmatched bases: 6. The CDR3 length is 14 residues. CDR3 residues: CSGTGTENTGELFF. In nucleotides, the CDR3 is TGCAGCGGCACCGGGACAGAGAACACCGGGGAGCTGTTTTTT.

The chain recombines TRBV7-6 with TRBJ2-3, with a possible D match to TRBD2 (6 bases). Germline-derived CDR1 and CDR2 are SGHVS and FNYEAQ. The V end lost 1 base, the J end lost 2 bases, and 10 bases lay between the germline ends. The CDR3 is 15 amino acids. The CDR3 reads CASSLGGDYTDTQYF. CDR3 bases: TGTGCCAGCAGCTTAGGCGGGGATTACACAGATACGCAGTATTTT.

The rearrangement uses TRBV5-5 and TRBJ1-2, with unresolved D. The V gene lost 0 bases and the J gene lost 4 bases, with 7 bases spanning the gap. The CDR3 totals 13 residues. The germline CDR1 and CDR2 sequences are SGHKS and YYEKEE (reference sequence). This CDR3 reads CASSLEGSYGYTF. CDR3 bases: TGTGCCAGCAGCTTGGAAGGCAGCTATGGCTACACCTTC. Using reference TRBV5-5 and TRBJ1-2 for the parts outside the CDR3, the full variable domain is DAGVTQSPTHLIKTRGQQVTLRCSPISGHKSVSWYQQVLGQGPQFIFQYYEKEERGRGNFPDRFSARQFPNYSSELNVNALLLGDSALYLCASSLEGSYGYTFGSGTRLTVV.

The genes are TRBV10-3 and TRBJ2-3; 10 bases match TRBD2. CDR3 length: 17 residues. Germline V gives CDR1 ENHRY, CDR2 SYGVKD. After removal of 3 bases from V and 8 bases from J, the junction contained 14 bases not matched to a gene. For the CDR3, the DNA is TGTGCCATCAGTGACCCGCCCCGGAGCGGGGGGGCCGGTACGCAGTATTTT. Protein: CAISDPPRSGGAGTQYF.